Below, 21 T cell receptor beta chains from the same sample are listed, as sequenced in a study of T cell repertoires in aging, cancer and after chemotherapy. A mixed TRB-A/B primer pool amplified rearranged TRB by multiplex touch-down PCR. MiXCR was run by TCRdb on the multiplex PCR reads, yielding one entry per CDR3 protein. The sample lists around 9,300 distinct CDR3 sequences, about 25% seen once, with roughly an eighth in the top ten. Amplification of TCR beta used genomic DNA extracted from peripheral blood. Sequenced material: blood. Receptor source: a human donor with a blood cancer. The donor label of this sample is uncertain.

This clonotype has just a few counts. V usage is TRBV6-5 and J usage is TRBJ1-1; a weak D match, TRBD1 (5 bases). CDR3 length equals 12 residues. Trimming removed 6 bases at V and 1 base at J, with 6 bases between. The germline CDR1 and CDR2 sequences are MNHEY and SVGAGI. The CDR3 nucleotides are TGTGCCAGCAGGAGGGGGAACACTGAAGCTTTCTTT. Amino acids: CASRRGNTEAFF.

Comments on this clonotype: A much larger clonotype is one base distant, so this may be a read error. The CDR3 DNA sequence: TGTACCTGGCACAGGTCGAGCTCTGGAAACACCATATATTTT. This codes for CTWHRSSSGNTIYF. J is TRBJ1-3 and V is TRBV30, with D possibly TRBD1 on 5 matching bases. CDR3 length: 14 amino acids. Germline V gene sequence: CDR1 GTSNPN, CDR2 SVGIG (reference sequence).

This clonotype came up a few times. The chain has TRBV18 and TRBJ1-1, with D perhaps matching TRBD1 (6 bases). Germline CDR1 KGHSH, CDR2 LQKENI. V dropped 6 bases and J dropped 1 base, with 12 bases sitting between them. There are 14 residues in the CDR3. This chain's CDR3 is CASSQDRKNTEAFF. The CDR3 nucleotides are TGTGCCAGCTCTCAGGACAGAAAGAACACTGAAGCTTTCTTT.

V is TRBV6-1 and J is TRBJ2-5; D is ambiguous. V was cut by 0 bases and J by 10 bases, with 9 bases left in between. This CDR3 contains 12 residues. The germline CDR1 and CDR2 sequences are MNHNS and SASEGT. CDR3: CASSEAGKGQYF. CDR3 coding DNA: TGTGCCAGCAGTGAAGCTGGGAAGGGCCAGTACTTC.

As for this clonotype: A much larger clone sits a single nucleotide away, making a read error possible. This chain connects TRBV6-5 to TRBJ1-5, with D perhaps TRBD1 (6 bases). The CDR3 covers 14 residues. Germline-derived CDR1 and CDR2 are MNHEY and SVGAGI. CDR3 sequence reads: CVSSYSRGGQPQHF. CDR3 nucleotide sequence: TGTGTCAGCAGTTACTCGAGGGGGGGACAGCCCCAGCATTTT.

In its sample, this clonotype was seen once. The V and J genes are TRBV4-2 and TRBJ1-2, with D perhaps matching TRBD1 (5 bases). Germline values: CDR1 LGHNA, CDR2 YNFKEQ. V dropped 0 bases and J dropped 5 bases, with 16 bases sitting between them. The CDR3 loop spans 16 amino acids. CDR3 sequence (DNA): TGTGCCAGCAGCCAAGATCCAGGCAGGGTTGTGTATGGCTACACCTTC. It yields the protein CASSQDPGRVVYGYTF.

This chain uses TRBV7-3 with TRBJ2-1; 7 nucleotides line up with TRBD2. The J segment lost 4 bases and the V segment lost 5 bases, leaving 8 bases of the junction unmatched. The CDR3 loop spans 15 amino acids. Germline V CDR1 and CDR2: SGHTA, FQGTGA. The CDR3 sequence is CASSPAGEGYNEQFF. CDR3 coding DNA: TGTGCCAGCAGCCCGGCGGGAGAGGGGTACAATGAGCAGTTCTTC. The full variable domain, its missing parts supplied by reference TRBV7-3 and TRBJ2-1, is GAGVSQTPSNKVTEKGKYVELRCDPISGHTALYWYRQSLGQGPEFLIYFQGTGAADDSGLPNDRFFAVRPEGSVSTLKIQRTERGDSAVYLCASSPAGEGYNEQFFGPGTRLTVL.

This clonotype is medium-sized in the sample. The chain combines TRBV19 with TRBJ1-6, with 8 bases fitting TRBD1. CDR1 LNHDA and CDR2 SQIVND come from the germline V gene (reference sequence). The CDR3 contains 15 residues. After removal of 8 bases from V and 7 bases from J, the junction contained 10 bases not matched to a gene. CDR3 sequence (DNA): TGTGCCAGTGGAGACCAGGGGGCAAGGAATTCACCCCTCCACTTT. As protein: CASGDQGARNSPLHF.

This clonotype is labeled as medium-sized. The rearrangement joins TRBV6-5 to TRBJ2-3; D might be TRBD1 (5 bases). Trimming shortened V by 5 bases and J by 1 base, and 10 bases separated the two germline ends. Germline V CDR1 and CDR2: MNHEY, SVGAGI. This CDR3 is 14 amino acids long. The CDR3 spells CASSPGWGTDTQYF. The CDR3 nucleotides read TGTGCCAGCAGTCCAGGGTGGGGCACAGATACGCAGTATTTT.

Sample share makes this clonotype medium-sized. The genes are TRBV7-9 and TRBJ2-2, with a weak D call TRBD2 (6 bases). Trimming took 5 bases from V and 4 from J, leaving 14 bases between them. Looked up from germline, CDR1 is SEHNR and CDR2 is FQNEAQ (reference sequence). The CDR3 length is 15 residues. CDR3 DNA: TGTGCCAGCAGCGGAGCGGGCGTCACCACCGGGGAGCTGTTTTTT. It yields the protein CASSGAGVTTGELFF.

This clonotype is medium-sized in the sample. The chain employs TRBV19 and TRBJ2-7; possibly TRBD1 for D (5 bases). The V end lost 3 bases, the J end lost 6 bases, and 12 bases lay between the germline ends. This CDR3 region has 13 residues. Germline CDR1 reads LNHDA; CDR2 reads SQIVND (reference sequence). This CDR3 is CASSIPGMREQYF. CDR3 nucleotide sequence: TGTGCCAGTAGTATCCCAGGGATGCGCGAGCAGTACTTC.

The CDR3 spells CAWRSQENQPQHF. CDR3 bases: TGTGCCTGGAGGTCGCAGGAAAATCAGCCCCAGCATTTT. The chain links TRBV30 to TRBJ1-5; no clear D gene. Germline-derived CDR1 and CDR2 are GTSNPN and SVGIG (reference sequence). This CDR3 has 13 amino acids. V was shortened by 3 bases and J by 4 bases, with 10 bases between the two germline ends.

This clonotype is deemed medium-sized (0.01 to 0.1%). The chain employs TRBV6-5 and TRBJ2-2; 10 positions agree with TRBD2. Germline V CDR1 and CDR2: MNHEY, SVGAGI. The CDR3 spans 15 residues. The V and J ends lost 11 bases and 4 bases, in that order; junction bases with no gene match: 10. The CDR3 loop is CAASGSSETTGELFF. The CDR3 region has the DNA TGTGCCGCTAGCGGGAGCTCCGAGACCACCGGGGAGCTGTTTTTT.

This clonotype is labeled medium-sized. V usage is TRBV5-5 and J usage is TRBJ2-2; D gene ambiguous. Per germline, CDR1 SGHKS and CDR2 YYEKEE (reference sequence). The CDR3 consists of 12 residues. Trimming took 7 bases from V and 3 from J, leaving 7 bases between them. The CDR3 sequence: CASLRHTGELFF. The CDR3 DNA reads TGTGCCAGCCTGAGACACACCGGGGAGCTGTTTTTT.

The chain uses TRBV7-3 and TRBJ2-1; 12 nucleotides agree with TRBD2. Trimming cost V 5 bases and J 4 bases; bases outside gene matches: 6. The germline V gene has CDR1 SGHTA and CDR2 FQGTGA. The CDR3 loop spans 16 amino acids. For the CDR3, the DNA is TGTGCCAGCAGCCTAAAGGGGACTAGCGGGTACAATGAGCAGTTCTTC. As protein: CASSLKGTSGYNEQFF.

This clonotype was counted ten times or more. The rearrangement uses TRBV18 and TRBJ2-1; 9 bases are shared with TRBD2. Trimming took 3 bases from V and 4 from J; bases not matched to a gene: 4. Germline V lookup: CDR1 KGHSH, CDR2 LQKENI. The CDR3 length is 15 residues. CDR3 loop: CASSPLTSGYNEQFF. The CDR3 coding sequence is TGTGCCAGCTCACCCCTGACTAGCGGTTACAATGAGCAGTTCTTC.

This clonotype has more than one count but fewer than ten. The chain has TRBV5-1 and TRBJ1-1, with TRBD1 as a possible D gene (5 bases). Trimming removed 1 base from V and 8 bases from J, with 15 bases in between. Germline CDR1 is SGHRS and CDR2 is YFSETQ. This CDR3 is built from 14 residues. The CDR3 sequence: CASSLSGTEKEAFF. DNA of the CDR3: TGCGCCAGCAGCTTGAGTGGGACCGAGAAAGAAGCTTTCTTT.

This chain connects TRBV24-1 to TRBJ1-2; perhaps TRBD1 as D (5 bases). Trimming removed 7 bases from V and 7 bases from J, with 12 bases in between. The CDR3 is 12 amino acids. CDR1 is KGHDR, CDR2 SFDVKD, per germline. The CDR3 loop reads CATRPDGGGYTF. For the CDR3, the DNA is TGTGCCACCAGGCCTGACGGGGGTGGCTACACCTTC.

This clonotype is medium-sized in the sample. The gene calls are TRBV6-2 or TRBV6-3 and TRBJ2-1, with a tentative D call TRBD2 (6 bases). The CDR3 runs to 14 residues. Per the germline V gene, CDR1 is MNHEY and CDR2 is SVGEGT. Deletions cut 8 bases from V and 1 base from J, with 12 bases between. CDR3 protein: CASAQAGSYNEQFF. CDR3 sequence (DNA): TGTGCCAGCGCCCAGGCGGGGTCCTACAATGAGCAGTTCTTC.

This clonotype ranks as medium-sized. The chain carries TRBV19 and TRBJ2-7, with 10 nucleotides matching TRBD1. The CDR3 extends over 14 amino acids. The germline V gene has CDR1 LNHDA and CDR2 SQIVND (reference sequence). V trimming: 6 bases; J trimming: 0 bases; junction bases outside the gene matches: 2. CDR3 region: CASRDRGTSYEQYF. CDR3 DNA sequence: TGTGCCAGTAGGGACAGGGGGACCTCCTACGAGCAGTACTTC.

This sequence joins TRBV20-1 and TRBJ2-2; the match to TRBD2 covers 8 bases. V was pared by 4 bases and J by 2 bases, with 6 bases of the junction left unmatched. Germline values: CDR1 DFQATT, CDR2 SNEGSKA (reference sequence). The CDR3 is 15 amino acids. This chain's CDR3 is CSANALADNTGELFF. The DNA for the CDR3 is TGCAGTGCTAACGCACTAGCGGATAACACCGGGGAGCTGTTTTTT.